These 7 T cell receptor beta chains originate from one sample sequenced in a study of T cell changes during pregnancy in multiple sclerosis. Clones were read by immunoSEQ multiplex PCR, and TCRdb kept only the in-frame ones, dropping some. The data contain about 15,000 clones, around 86% of them singletons. This sample comprised CD8+ T cells from peripheral blood mononuclear cells, obtained in the first trimester of pregnancy. These receptors were taken from a female donor with multiple sclerosis, enrolled in a pregnancy study.

The V call is TRBV7-3, the J call TRBJ2-2; D remains ambiguous. This CDR3 contains 17 residues. Per germline, CDR1 SGHTA and CDR2 FQGTGA. V was clipped by 5 bases and J by 4 bases, with 20 bases between them. The CDR3 bases are TGTGCCAGCAGCCCGCATAGAGCTACCCCTTCCACCGGGGAGCTGTTTTTT. It codes for CASSPHRATPSTGELFF.

The table lists this clone with a count of one. The chain joins TRBV5-6 to TRBJ1-5; TRBD1 matches at 8 bases. This CDR3 comprises 18 residues. Germline values: CDR1 SGHDT, CDR2 YYEEEE. V was pared by 4 bases and J by 4 bases, with 16 bases of the junction left unmatched. The CDR3, as DNA: TGTGCCAGCAGCCTGACGGGGACAGGCCCCCACCAGAATCAGCCCCAGCATTTT. Residues: CASSLTGTGPHQNQPQHF.

The chain couples TRBV2 to TRBJ2-7; 9 positions agree with TRBD2. V lost 2 bases and J lost 3; bases outside the gene matches: 11. CDR1 is SNHLY, CDR2 FYNNEI, per germline. This CDR3 has 17 residues. The CDR3 nucleotides are TGTGCCAGCAGTGAATGGGGGGCGGGAGGGGGATTCTACGAGCAGTACTTC. Residues: CASSEWGAGGGFYEQYF.

V and J are TRBV2 and TRBJ1-1; the match to TRBD1 covers 7 bases. The trim removed 7 bases at V and 6 bases at J, leaving 2 bases unmatched. Per germline, CDR1 SNHLY and CDR2 FYNNEI. CDR3 length equals 11 residues. DNA of the CDR3: TGTGCCAGCATTCAGGGGGCTGAAGCTTTCTTT. Its protein is CASIQGAEAFF.

The gene calls are TRBV27 and TRBJ1-1, with a weak D call TRBD1 (5 bases). V lost 6 bases, J lost 0 bases, and 17 bases lay in between. The CDR3 sequence is 16 residues long. In germline, CDR1 is MNHEY, CDR2 SMNVEV (reference sequence). In DNA form, the CDR3 reads TGTGCCAGCAGCCGGGAGGAGGCAGGGATGAACACTGAAGCTTTCTTT. Its protein product is CASSREEAGMNTEAFF.

This clone was detected only a few times. The rearrangement joins TRBV4-1 to TRBJ1-5; tentatively, D is TRBD1 (6 bases). The V gene's germline CDR1 is MGHRA and CDR2 YSYEKL. V was trimmed by 2 bases and J by 7 bases, leaving 21 bases between them. This CDR3 has 17 residues. In nucleotides, the CDR3 is TGCGCCAGCAGCCAATCCCTTAGTGGGGGCACGGCCCAGCCCCAGCATTTT. It specifies CASSQSLSGGTAQPQHF.

The rearrangement links TRBV29-1 to TRBJ2-7; 9 bases are shared with TRBD1. After removal of 6 bases from V and 5 bases from J, the junction contained 5 bases not matched to a gene. This CDR3 has 12 residues. Per the germline V gene, CDR1 is SQVTM and CDR2 is ANQGSEA. For the CDR3, the DNA is TGCAGCGTCGAGGGACAGGGCCACGAGCAGTACTTC. Translated: CSVEGQGHEQYF.